The clone carrying this TCR beta chain was seen repeatedly, ten times or more. What it recognizes is unknown. The CDR3 runs to 14 residues. With 4 bases clipped from V and 6 bases from J, the junction kept 6 bases outside the gene matches. From germline, CDR1 is SGHTS and CDR2 YDEGEE. MiXCR was run by TCRdb on the multiplex PCR reads, yielding one entry per CDR3 protein. The sample has about 21,000 distinct CDR3 sequences; 50% are singletons. The data derive from a study of breast tumors, draining lymph nodes, adjacent tissues. Study-level results: Tumor TCR diversity was below lymph nodes but above nontumor tissue.

The clonotype originates from a female donor with breast cancer. Some clones in this sample may be carry-over from other donors' samples. This chain joins TRBV5-8 and TRBJ2-2; 7 positions agree with TRBD1. Sequenced: breast tumor tissue. Written as DNA, the CDR3 is TGTGCCAGCAGCCTAGGACAGGTTTCCGGGGAGCTGTTTTTT. Its translation is CASSLGQVSGELFF.